This TCR beta chain was sequenced in a study of glioma-infiltrating T cells after dendritic cell vaccination. Study overall: Between about 2002 and 2013, patients got autologous tumor lysate-pulsed dendritic cell vaccines.

Germline V lookup: CDR1 MNHNY, CDR2 SVGAGI (reference sequence). The CDR3 loop spans 14 amino acids. Trimming took 6 bases from V and 2 from J, leaving 11 bases between them. The primer mix had 60 V beta and 13 J beta primers. TCRdb's copy holds only in-frame clones and misses some; the assay was immunoSEQ multiplex PCR. The sample lists tens of thousands of clones, 82% seen once, with around 1.9% in the top ten. The TCR sequence derives from a human donor with glioblastoma. The sample consisted of blood, taken before dendritic cell vaccination. The V and J genes are TRBV6-6 and TRBJ1-5; D is perhaps TRBD1 (6 bases). The CDR3, as DNA: TGTGCCAGCAGCGAAAGACAGGGCAATCAGCCCCAGCATTTT. Protein: CASSERQGNQPQHF.